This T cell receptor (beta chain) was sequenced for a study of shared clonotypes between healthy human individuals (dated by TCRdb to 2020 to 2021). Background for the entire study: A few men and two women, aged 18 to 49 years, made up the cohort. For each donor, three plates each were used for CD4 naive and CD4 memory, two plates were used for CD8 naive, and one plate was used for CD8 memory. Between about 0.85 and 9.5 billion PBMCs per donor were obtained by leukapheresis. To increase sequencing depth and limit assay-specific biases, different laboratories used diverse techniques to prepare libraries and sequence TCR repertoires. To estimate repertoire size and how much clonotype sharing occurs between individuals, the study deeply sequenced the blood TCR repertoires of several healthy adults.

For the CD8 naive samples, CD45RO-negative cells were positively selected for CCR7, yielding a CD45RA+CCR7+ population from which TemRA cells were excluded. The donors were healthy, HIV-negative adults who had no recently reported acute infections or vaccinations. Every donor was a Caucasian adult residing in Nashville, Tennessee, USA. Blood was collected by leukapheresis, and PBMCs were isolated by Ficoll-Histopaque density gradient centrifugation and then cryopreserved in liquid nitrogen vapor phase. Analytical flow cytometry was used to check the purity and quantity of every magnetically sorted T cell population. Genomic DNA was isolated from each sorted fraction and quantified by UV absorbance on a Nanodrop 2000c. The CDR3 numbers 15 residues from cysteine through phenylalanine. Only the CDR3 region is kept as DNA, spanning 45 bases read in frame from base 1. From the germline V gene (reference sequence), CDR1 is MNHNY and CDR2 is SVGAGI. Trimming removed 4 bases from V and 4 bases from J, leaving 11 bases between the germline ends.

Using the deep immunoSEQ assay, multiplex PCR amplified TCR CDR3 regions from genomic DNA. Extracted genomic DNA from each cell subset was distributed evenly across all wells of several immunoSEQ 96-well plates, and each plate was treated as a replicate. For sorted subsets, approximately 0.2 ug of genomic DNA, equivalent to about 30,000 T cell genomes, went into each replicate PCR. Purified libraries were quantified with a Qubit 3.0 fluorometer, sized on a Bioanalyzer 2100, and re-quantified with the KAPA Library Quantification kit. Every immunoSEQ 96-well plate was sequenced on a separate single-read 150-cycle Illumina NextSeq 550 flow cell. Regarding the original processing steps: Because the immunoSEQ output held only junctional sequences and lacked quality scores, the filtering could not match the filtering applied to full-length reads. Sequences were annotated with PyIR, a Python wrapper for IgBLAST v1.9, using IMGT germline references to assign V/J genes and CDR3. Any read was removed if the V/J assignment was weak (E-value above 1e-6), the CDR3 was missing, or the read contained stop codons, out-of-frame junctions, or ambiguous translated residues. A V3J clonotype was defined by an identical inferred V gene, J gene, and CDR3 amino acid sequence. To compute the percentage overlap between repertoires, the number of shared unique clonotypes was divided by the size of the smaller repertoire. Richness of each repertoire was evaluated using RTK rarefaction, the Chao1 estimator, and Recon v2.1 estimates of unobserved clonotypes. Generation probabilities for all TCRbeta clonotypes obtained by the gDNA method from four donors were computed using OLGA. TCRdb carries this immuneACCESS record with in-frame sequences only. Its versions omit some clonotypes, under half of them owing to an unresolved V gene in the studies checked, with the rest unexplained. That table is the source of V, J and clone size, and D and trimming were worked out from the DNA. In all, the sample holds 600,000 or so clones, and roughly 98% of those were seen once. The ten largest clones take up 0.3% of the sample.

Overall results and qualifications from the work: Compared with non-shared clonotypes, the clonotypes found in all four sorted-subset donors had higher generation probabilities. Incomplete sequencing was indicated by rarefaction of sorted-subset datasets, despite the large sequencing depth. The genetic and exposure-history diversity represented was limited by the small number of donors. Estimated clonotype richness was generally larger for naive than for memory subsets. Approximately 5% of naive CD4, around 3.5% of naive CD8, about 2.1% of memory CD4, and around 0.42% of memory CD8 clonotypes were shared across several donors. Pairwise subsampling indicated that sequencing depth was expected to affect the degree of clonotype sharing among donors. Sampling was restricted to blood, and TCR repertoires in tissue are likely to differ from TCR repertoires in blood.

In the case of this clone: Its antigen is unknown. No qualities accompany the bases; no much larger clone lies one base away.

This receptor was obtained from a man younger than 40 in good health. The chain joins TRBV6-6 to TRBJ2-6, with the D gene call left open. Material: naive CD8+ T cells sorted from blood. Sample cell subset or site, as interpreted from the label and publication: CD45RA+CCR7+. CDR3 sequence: CASSSLRSGANVLTF. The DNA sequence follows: TGTGCCAGCAGTTCCCTAAGGTCGGGGGCCAACGTCCTGACTTTC.